The entry that follows covers one TCR beta chain sequence. The data were taken from a study of blood T cell repertoires in COVID-19. Study at large: T cells, B-cell-depleted T cells, or PBMCs supplied cDNA or gDNA.

Original methodology: Amplification from reference gene primers served as the basis for estimated nucleated cell counts. The assay was immunoSEQ multiplex PCR, and TCRdb's table has in-frame clones only and misses some. That table supplies the V and J calls and clone size; D and trimming were determined from the DNA. The sample carries a few hundred thousand clones, 84% recorded once. The V segment lost 5 bases and the J segment 6 bases; nucleotides outside the gene matches: 9. Germline CDR1 reads SEHNR; CDR2 reads FQNEAQ (reference sequence). CDR3 length equals 15 residues. The receptor comes from a human donor in a cohort sampled during active COVID-19. The sample consisted of peripheral blood. This rearrangement joins TRBV7-9 to TRBJ1-2; 10 positions match TRBD1. This CDR3 is CASSLGQGGINGYTF. CDR3 in DNA: TGTGCCAGCAGCCTTGGACAGGGGGGGATCAATGGCTACACCTTC. Filled out from reference TRBV7-9 and TRBJ1-2, the complete variable domain reads DTGVSQNPRHKITKRGQNVTFRCDPISEHNRLYWYRQTLGQGPEFLTYFQNEAQLEKSRLLSDRFSAERPKGSFSTLEIQRTEQGDSAMYLCASSLGQGGINGYTFGSGTRLTVV.